This entry describes one T cell receptor beta chain. This sample is drawn from a study of blood T cells in healthy people across ages. Background on the study: Per two T cells, about one barcoded beta molecule was captured through template switching.

For the second PCR, which ran for about 7 to 11 cycles, a sample-barcoded 5' primer and a J-beta primer mix were used. All samples yielded 2.5 million or more CDR3-containing paired-end reads. TCRdb re-called the 5' RACE reads through MiXCR, storing one row per CDR3 protein. The repertoire has around 1.5 million distinct CDR3 sequences, around 39% of them found once; the top ten carry 7.9%. Trimming took off 1 base at V and 7 bases at J, with 10 bases between the two ends. Germline V lookup: CDR1 LGHNA, CDR2 YNFKEQ. The CDR3 runs 14 residues. The chain combines TRBV4-2 with TRBJ1-4; D may be TRBD1 (5 bases). The sequence came from a woman aged 18-35 years in good health. The sequencing input was blood. The CDR3 nucleotides read TGTGCCAGCAGCCAAGGACGGGGGACTGAAAAACTGTTTTTT. It is translated as CASSQGRGTEKLFF.